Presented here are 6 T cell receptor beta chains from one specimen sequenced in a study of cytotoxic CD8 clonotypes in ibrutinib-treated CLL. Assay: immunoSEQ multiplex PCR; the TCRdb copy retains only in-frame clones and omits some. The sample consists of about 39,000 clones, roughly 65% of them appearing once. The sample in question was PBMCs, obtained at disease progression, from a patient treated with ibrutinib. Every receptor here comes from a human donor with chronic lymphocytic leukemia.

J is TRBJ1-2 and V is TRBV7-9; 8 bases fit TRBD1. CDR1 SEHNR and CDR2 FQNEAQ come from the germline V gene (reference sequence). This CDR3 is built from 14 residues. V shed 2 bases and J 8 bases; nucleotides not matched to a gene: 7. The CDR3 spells CASSLMQGAEGYTF. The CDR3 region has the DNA TGTGCCAGCAGCTTAATGCAGGGGGCGGAAGGCTACACCTTC.

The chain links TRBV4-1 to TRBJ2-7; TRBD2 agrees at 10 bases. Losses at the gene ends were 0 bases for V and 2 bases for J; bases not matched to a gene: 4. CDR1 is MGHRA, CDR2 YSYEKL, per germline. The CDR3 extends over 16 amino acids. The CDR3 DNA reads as TGCGCCAGCAGCCAAGATCGAAGCGGGAGGGCCTACGAGCAGTACTTC. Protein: CASSQDRSGRAYEQYF.

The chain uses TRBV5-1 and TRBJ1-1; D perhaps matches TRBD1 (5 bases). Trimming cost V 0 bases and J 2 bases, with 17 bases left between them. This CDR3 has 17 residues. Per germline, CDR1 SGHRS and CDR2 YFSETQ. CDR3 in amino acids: CASSLEGPRGLNTEAFF. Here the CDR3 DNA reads TGCGCCAGCAGCTTGGAGGGGCCTAGAGGGCTAAACACTGAAGCTTTCTTT.

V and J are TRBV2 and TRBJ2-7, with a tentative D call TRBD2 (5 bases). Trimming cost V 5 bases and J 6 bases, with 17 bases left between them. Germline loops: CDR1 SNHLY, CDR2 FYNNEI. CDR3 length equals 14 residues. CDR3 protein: CASSSGVIATEQYF. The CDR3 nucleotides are TGTGCCAGCAGTTCCGGGGTCATAGCTACCGAGCAGTACTTC.

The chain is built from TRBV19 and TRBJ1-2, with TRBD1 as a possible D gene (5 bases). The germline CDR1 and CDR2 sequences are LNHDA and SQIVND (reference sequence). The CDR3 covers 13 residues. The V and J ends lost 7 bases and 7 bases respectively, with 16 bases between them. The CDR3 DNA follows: TGTGCCAGTACCATAACCGGGACTCGTGGCTACACCTTC. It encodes CASTITGTRGYTF.

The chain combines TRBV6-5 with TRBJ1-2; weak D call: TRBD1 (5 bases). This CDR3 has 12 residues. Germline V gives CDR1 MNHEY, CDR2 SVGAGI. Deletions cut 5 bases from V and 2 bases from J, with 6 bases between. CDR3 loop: CASSGANYGYTF. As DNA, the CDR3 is TGTGCCAGCAGTGGGGCGAACTATGGCTACACCTTC.